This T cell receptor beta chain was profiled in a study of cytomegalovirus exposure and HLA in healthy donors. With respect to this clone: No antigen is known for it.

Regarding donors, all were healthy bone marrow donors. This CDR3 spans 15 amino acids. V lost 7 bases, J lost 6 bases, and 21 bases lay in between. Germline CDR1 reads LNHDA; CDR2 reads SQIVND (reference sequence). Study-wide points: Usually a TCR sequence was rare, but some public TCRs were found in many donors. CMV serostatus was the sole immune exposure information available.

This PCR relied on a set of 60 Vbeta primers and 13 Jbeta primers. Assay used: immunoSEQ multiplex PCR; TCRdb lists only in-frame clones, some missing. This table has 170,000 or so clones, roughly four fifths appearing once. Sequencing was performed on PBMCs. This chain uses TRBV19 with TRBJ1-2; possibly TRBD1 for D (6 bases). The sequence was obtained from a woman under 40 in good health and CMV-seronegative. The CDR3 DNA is TGTGCCAGTACCTCCACAGGGCCCTGGAGAGATGGCTACACCTTC. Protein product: CASTSTGPWRDGYTF.